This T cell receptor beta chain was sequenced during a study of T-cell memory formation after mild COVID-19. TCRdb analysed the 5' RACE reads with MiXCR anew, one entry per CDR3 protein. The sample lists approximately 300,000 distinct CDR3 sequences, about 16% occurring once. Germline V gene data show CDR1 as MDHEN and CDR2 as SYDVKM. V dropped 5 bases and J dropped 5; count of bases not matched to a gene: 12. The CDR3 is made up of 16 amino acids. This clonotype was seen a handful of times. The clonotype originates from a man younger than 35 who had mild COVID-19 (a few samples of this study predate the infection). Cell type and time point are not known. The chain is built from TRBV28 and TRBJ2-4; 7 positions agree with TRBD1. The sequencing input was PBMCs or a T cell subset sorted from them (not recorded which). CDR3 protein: CASSLGFGQVENIQYF. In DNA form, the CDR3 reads TGTGCCAGCAGTCTCGGATTCGGACAGGTGGAAAACATTCAGTACTTC.